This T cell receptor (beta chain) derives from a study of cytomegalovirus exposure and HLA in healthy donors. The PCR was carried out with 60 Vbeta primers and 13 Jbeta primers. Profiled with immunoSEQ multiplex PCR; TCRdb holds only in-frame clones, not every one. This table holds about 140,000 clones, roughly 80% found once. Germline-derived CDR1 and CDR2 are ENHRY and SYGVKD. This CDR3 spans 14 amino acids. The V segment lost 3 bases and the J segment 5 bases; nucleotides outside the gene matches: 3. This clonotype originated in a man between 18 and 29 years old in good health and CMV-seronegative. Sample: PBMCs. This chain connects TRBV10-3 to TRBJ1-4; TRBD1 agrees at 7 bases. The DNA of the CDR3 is TGTGCCATCAGTGATGGACAGGCGAATGAAAAACTGTTTTTT. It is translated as CAISDGQANEKLFF.